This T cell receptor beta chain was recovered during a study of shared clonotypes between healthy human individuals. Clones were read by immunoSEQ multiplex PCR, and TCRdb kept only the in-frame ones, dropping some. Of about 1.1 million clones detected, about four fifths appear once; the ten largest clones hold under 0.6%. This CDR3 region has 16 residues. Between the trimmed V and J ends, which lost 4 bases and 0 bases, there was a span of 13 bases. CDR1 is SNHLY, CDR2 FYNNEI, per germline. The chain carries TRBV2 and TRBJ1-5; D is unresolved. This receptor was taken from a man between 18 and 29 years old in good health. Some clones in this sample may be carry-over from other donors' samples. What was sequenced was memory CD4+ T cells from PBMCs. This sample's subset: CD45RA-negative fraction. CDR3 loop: CASSAGTYYSNQPQHF. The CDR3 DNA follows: TGTGCCAGCAGTGCAGGAACCTACTATAGCAATCAGCCCCAGCATTTT.